The TCR beta chain under discussion was sequenced for a study of cytomegalovirus exposure and HLA in healthy donors. General study findings and limits: Segments of the TCR beta V type were, in most cases, productive about 87% or about 30% of the time in an earlier analysis. Most TCR sequences showed up rarely, but some public TCRs showed up in many donors. As a later analysis showed, several of the most significant clusters appeared to be linked to common viral pathogens. According to a later analysis, most TCR beta chains associated with CMV appeared HLA-restricted.

This clone has more than one count but fewer than ten. Its specificity is unknown. The same CDR3 also results from other DNA sequences found in this sample. The PCR had 60 Vbeta and 13 Jbeta primers. Assay used: immunoSEQ multiplex PCR; TCRdb lists only in-frame clones, some missing. This table has some 200,000 clones, about two thirds appearing once. The clonotype originates from a man between 35 and 55 years old in good health and CMV-seropositive. The sequenced sample consisted of PBMCs.

This CDR3 reads CASTLNRRGTGELFF. The CDR3 bases are TGCGCCAGCACCCTGAATCGGCGAGGCACCGGGGAGCTGTTTTTT. The chain joins TRBV5-1 to TRBJ2-2; D call uncertain. Germline V gene data show CDR1 as SGHRS and CDR2 as YFSETQ. The CDR3 length is 15 residues. Trimming stripped 6 bases from V and 4 bases from J, with 16 bases between.